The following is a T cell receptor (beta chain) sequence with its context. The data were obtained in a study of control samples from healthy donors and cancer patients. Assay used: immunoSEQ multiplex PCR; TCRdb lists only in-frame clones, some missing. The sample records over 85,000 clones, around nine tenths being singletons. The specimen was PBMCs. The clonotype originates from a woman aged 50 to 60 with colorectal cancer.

CDR3 in amino acids: CASSQPGTEGPNYGYTF. The CDR3 bases are TGCGCCAGCAGCCAACCCGGGACCGAAGGCCCTAACTATGGCTACACCTTC. The J gene is TRBJ1-2, the V gene TRBV4-1; possibly TRBD1 for D (5 bases). The V end was cut by 2 bases, the J end by 0 bases, with 16 bases between. This CDR3 region has 17 residues. Germline loops: CDR1 MGHRA, CDR2 YSYEKL.